This T cell receptor beta chain was captured in a study of regulatory dendritic cells for organ transplantation. V was clipped by 8 bases and J by 6 bases, with 11 bases between them. Germline V gives CDR1 SGHAT, CDR2 FQNNGV. This CDR3 has 11 amino acids. Sorted T cells were CFSE-labeled and cultured four to five days with allogeneic regulatory or mature dendritic cells at 1:10. Produced via immunoSEQ multiplex PCR; TCRdb's table is partial and in-frame only. Of more than 10,000 clones in the sample, more than 70% were seen once. About this clone: Its cognate antigen is unknown.

General study findings and limits: Memory CD8+ clonal expansion seemed more limited with regulatory than mature dendritic cells.

The chain has TRBV11-2 and TRBJ2-7, with a weak D call TRBD2 (7 bases). The source of this sequence is a human donor in good health. The sequenced material came from naive CD8+ T cells from blood cultured with regulatory dendritic cells. Indicated subset: CD45RA+ naive T cells. The CDR3 nucleotides read TGTGCCAGCGGGGGGGGCGGCGAGCAGTACTTC. Its protein is CASGGGGEQYF.